This T cell receptor beta chain was recovered during a study of Ad26.COV2.S vaccination and SARS-CoV-2 variants. Study-level information: Participants got Ad26.COV2.S intramuscularly, once or twice 56 days apart. Study-level results: Across vaccine and placebo recipients, the breadth of non-spike TCRs was similar.

Turning to this clone: Its cognate antigen is unknown.

Measured with immunoSEQ multiplex PCR; TCRdb has only the in-frame clones, and not every one. The sample records about 400,000 clones, 80% to 95% being singletons. The sample's treatment: approximately 18 received Ad26.COV2.S at low or high dose, single or two shots; five or six received placebo; per-sample allocation not given. On day 63 after the first injection, vaccine and placebo recipients gave samples. Cohort 1b enrolled adults aged 18-55 years in Boston. Looked up from germline, CDR1 is LNHDA and CDR2 is SQIVND (reference sequence). The CDR3 sequence is 16 residues long. V lost 1 base to trimming and J lost 2 bases; unmatched junction nucleotides: 7.

The receptor's source is a person between 18 and 60 years old who received the Ad26.COV2.S COVID-19 vaccine or a placebo. The material was peripheral blood, obtained in a trial of Ad26.COV2.S vaccine versus placebo. This chain connects TRBV19 to TRBJ1-2; 7 nucleotides align to TRBD1. CDR3 in amino acids: CASSIVPATGNYGYTF. As DNA, the CDR3 is TGTGCCAGTAGTATAGTCCCCGCGACAGGGAACTATGGCTACACCTTC.